This TCR beta chain was obtained from a study of blood T cell repertoires in COVID-19. Study as a whole: The United States, Italy and Spain supplied acute and convalescent COVID-19 samples. Sample material is recorded as cDNA or gDNA derived from T cells, B-cell-depleted T cells, or PBMCs.

Between the trimmed V and J ends, which lost 4 bases and 1 base, there was a span of 15 bases. The germline V gene encodes CDR1 SGHRS and CDR2 YFSETQ. The CDR3 has 17 amino acids. In the study's own analysis: For nucleated cells, counts were estimated from reference gene primer amplification. The assay was immunoSEQ multiplex PCR, and TCRdb's table has in-frame clones only and misses some. V and J calls and clone size are copied from that table; D and trimming were computed from the DNA. The table has about 80,000 clones, around 87% seen once. This TCR derives from a woman older than 75 with active or convalescent COVID-19. This chain joins TRBV5-1 and TRBJ2-6; no clear D gene. Material for sequencing was peripheral blood. The DNA for the CDR3 is TGCGCCAGCAGCCCTGGAATCGACACATCTGGGGCCAACGTCCTGACTTTC. Its translation is CASSPGIDTSGANVLTF.